Detailed here is one T cell receptor beta chain. Its cognate antigen is unknown. This sample was included in a study of cytomegalovirus exposure and HLA in healthy donors. Notes on the study in general: Most CMV-associated TCR beta chains were later found to appear HLA-restricted. 150 or so TCR beta chains were listed as cytomegalovirus-associated. Indistinguishable V segments, including TRBV6-2 and TRBV6-3, were excluded.

It was with 60 Vbeta and 13 Jbeta primers that the PCR ran. Assay: immunoSEQ multiplex PCR; the TCRdb copy retains only in-frame clones and omits some. Here the sample spans roughly 70,000 clones, 85% to 90% being singletons. Trimming took 0 bases from V and 9 from J, leaving 7 bases between them. The CDR3 consists of 12 residues. The germline V gene encodes CDR1 SGHRS and CDR2 YFSETQ. Material for sequencing was PBMCs. The chain combines TRBV5-1 with TRBJ2-1, with a possible D match to TRBD2 (5 bases). This sequence was found in a woman aged 25 to 39 in good health and CMV-seropositive. CDR3 amino acids: CASSLGRGEQFF. CDR3 DNA: TGCGCCAGCAGCTTGGGCCGGGGTGAGCAGTTCTTC. Full variable domain (remainder filled in from reference TRBV5-1 and TRBJ2-1): KAGVTQTPRYLIKTRGQQVTLSCSPISGHRSVSWYQQTPGQGLQFLFEYFSETQRNKGNFPGRFSGRQFSNSRSEMNVSTLELGDSALYLCASSLGRGEQFFGPGTRLTVL.